One and the same sample provided the 27 T cell receptor beta chains below, sequenced in a study of identical twins (dated by TCRdb to the mid-2010s). Library generation was performed with 5' RACE. For sequencing, an Illumina HiSeq 2000 was employed. The public reads were reprocessed in TCRdb via fastp at Q25 and MiXCR, keeping in-frame beta chains. Rows merge per CDR3 protein into single entries with the most common DNA and genes. Within this sample are about 690,000 distinct CDR3 sequences, with less than 7% of them counted one time only. 1.5% to 2% of the sample rests with the top ten. The sample comprised naive T cells sorted from blood. What this sample's cell subset or site label stands for: cells isolated with a human naive T-cell isolation kit. These receptors came from a man between 18 and 29 years old in good health.

The sample holds many counts of this clonotype. The chain uses TRBV27 and TRBJ2-2; D could derive from TRBD1 or TRBD2 (5 bases each). This CDR3 comprises 14 residues. V lost 6 bases and J 3 bases, leaving 11 bases between the germline ends. CDR1 is MNHEY, CDR2 SMNVEV, per germline (reference sequence). The CDR3 DNA is TGTGCCAGCAGCATTGGGACCCACACCGGGGAGCTGTTTTTT. As protein: CASSIGTHTGELFF.

This chain links TRBV7-9 with TRBJ2-3; D uncertain. Trimming pared 7 bases from V and 4 bases from J, leaving 3 bases between. The CDR3 spans 10 residues. Germline V lookup: CDR1 SEHNR, CDR2 FQNEAQ (reference sequence). The CDR3 is CASMADTQYF. Here the CDR3 DNA reads TGTGCCAGCATGGCAGATACGCAGTATTTT.

The chain has TRBV5-1 and TRBJ2-2; D not resolved. Deletions cut 7 bases from V and 0 bases from J, with 13 bases between. The CDR3 is 15 residues long. Germline CDR1 and CDR2: SGHRS and YFSETQ. As DNA, the CDR3 is TGCGCCAGCGGCCCCCAGGCCGCGAACACCGGGGAGCTGTTTTTT. Its translation: CASGPQAANTGELFF.

CDR3 coding DNA: TGTGCCAGCAGTTTATGGGGACTAGCGGGAGACGAGCAGTACTTC. It translates to CASSLWGLAGDEQYF. J is TRBJ2-7 and V is TRBV12-3 or TRBV12-4; TRBD2 agrees at 14 bases. The V segment lost 2 bases and the J segment 5 bases; nucleotides outside the gene matches: 2. This CDR3 contains 15 residues.

This CDR3 reads CSARAPGSYEQYF. The CDR3 DNA is TGCAGTGCTAGAGCCCCGGGGTCCTACGAGCAGTACTTC. The chain combines TRBV20-1 with TRBJ2-7, with D possibly TRBD2 on 5 matching bases. There are 13 residues in the CDR3. Germline CDR1 DFQATT, CDR2 SNEGSKA (reference sequence). V was pared by 1 base and J by 1 base, with 8 bases between.

This clonotype was recorded at least ten times. This rearrangement joins TRBV12-3 or TRBV12-4 to TRBJ2-2, with TRBD2 matching over 13 bases. Trimming at V came to 6 bases and at J to 7 bases, leaving 8 bases not matched to a gene. The CDR3 contains 16 residues. The CDR3 region is CASSRGLAGVGGELFF. The CDR3, as DNA: TGTGCCAGCAGCCGAGGACTAGCGGGAGTTGGCGGGGAGCTGTTTTTT.

This clonotype was counted between two and nine times. V usage is TRBV18 and J usage is TRBJ2-1; tentatively, D is TRBD2 (5 bases). CDR3 size: 13 residues. Per germline, CDR1 KGHSH and CDR2 LQKENI. V was pared by 3 bases and J by 9 bases, with 12 bases between. The CDR3 nucleotides are TGTGCCAGCTCACCCCGAACAGAGGGTGAGCAGTTCTTC. It encodes CASSPRTEGEQFF.

This clonotype was found a few times. The rearrangement joins TRBV5-1 to TRBJ2-2, with 9 bases aligning to TRBD1. Germline CDR1 SGHRS, CDR2 YFSETQ. Germline trimming cut 3 bases from V and 7 bases from J; bases unmatched to any gene: 7. The CDR3 has 15 residues. CDR3 amino acids: CASSSLTGGGGELFF. In DNA form, the CDR3 reads TGCGCCAGCAGCTCGTTAACAGGGGGCGGCGGGGAGCTGTTTTTT.

This chain connects TRBV21-1 to TRBJ1-1. TRBV21-1 is given as a pseudogene. The CDR3 is 16 amino acids. This CDR3 reads CASSNSSQDPSTEAFF. DNA of the CDR3: TGTGCCAGCAGCAATTCCTCTCAAGACCCATCCACTGAAGCTTTCTTT.

Only a few counts were recorded for this clonotype. V and J are TRBV14 and TRBJ2-5; D remains unclear. Trimming shortened V by 4 bases and J by 4 bases, and 13 bases separated the two germline ends. The CDR3 is made up of 14 amino acids. Germline V lookup: CDR1 SGHDN, CDR2 FVKESK. CDR3 coding DNA: TGTGCCAGCAGCCGTACCGCTTTCGGAGAGACCCAGTACTTC. Its translation is CASSRTAFGETQYF.

This sequence joins TRBV11-1 and TRBJ2-3; D is perhaps TRBD1 (6 bases). The length of the CDR3 is 20 residues. Trimming removed 2 bases at V and 4 bases at J, with 28 bases between. CDR1 is SGHAT and CDR2 is FQDESV in the germline V gene (reference sequence). The CDR3 sequence is CASSLQSGWTASQPSDTQYF. CDR3 sequence (DNA): TGTGCCAGCAGCTTACAATCTGGTTGGACAGCCTCCCAACCGTCAGATACGCAGTATTTT.

This clonotype occurred many times. This sequence joins TRBV20-1 and TRBJ2-5; D gene uncertain. Germline loops: CDR1 DFQATT, CDR2 SNEGSKA (reference sequence). This CDR3 region has 12 residues. V was trimmed by 7 bases and J by 5 bases, leaving 14 bases between them. The CDR3 here is CSVPNRPETQYF. For the CDR3, the DNA is TGCAGTGTCCCCAATAGGCCCGAGACCCAGTACTTC.

This clonotype was observed at least ten times. The chain has TRBV7-2 and TRBJ2-7; 10 positions agree with TRBD2. After removal of 1 base from V and 5 bases from J, the junction contained 5 bases not matched to a gene. The V gene's germline CDR1 is SGHTA and CDR2 FQGNSA. CDR3 length: 15 residues. CDR3 DNA: TGTGCCAGCAGCTTAGGGCGGCTAGCGGGAGACGAGCAGTACTTC. Translated: CASSLGRLAGDEQYF. The full variable domain, with the rest looked up from reference TRBV7-2 and TRBJ2-7, is GAGVSQSPSNKVTEKGKDVELRCDPISGHTALYWYRQSLGQGLEFLIYFQGNSAPDKSGLPSDRFSAERTGGSVSTLTIQRTQQEDSAVYLCASSLGRLAGDEQYFGPGTRLTVT.

This clonotype was observed many times. This sequence joins TRBV9 and TRBJ2-7; 7 nucleotides align to TRBD2. Germline CDR1 is SGDLS and CDR2 is YYNGEE. V trimming: 6 bases; J trimming: 0 bases; junction bases outside the gene matches: 6. The CDR3 totals 14 residues. CDR3 protein: CASNSGGGSYEQYF. The CDR3 DNA reads as TGTGCCAGCAACTCGGGGGGAGGCTCCTACGAGCAGTACTTC.

Ten or more counts support this clonotype. V gene TRBV12-3 or TRBV12-4 combines with J gene TRBJ1-1, with TRBD1 as a possible D gene (6 bases). The CDR3 consists of 14 residues. Trimming pared 7 bases from V and 6 bases from J, leaving 18 bases between. This chain's CDR3 is CASTGTGGRPEAFF. In DNA, the CDR3 is TGTGCCAGCACCGGAACGGGGGGGCGTCCTGAAGCTTTCTTT.

This clonotype was counted a few times. The chain uses TRBV12-3 or TRBV12-4 and TRBJ2-5; 14 bases agree with TRBD2. After removal of 8 bases from V and 5 bases from J, the junction contained 4 bases not matched to a gene. The CDR3 covers 14 residues. The CDR3 DNA reads TGTGCCAGCGGACTAGCGGGAGGCGGGGAGACCCAGTACTTC. Encoded protein: CASGLAGGGETQYF.

Ten or more counts support this clonotype. V is TRBV20-1 and J is TRBJ2-5; possibly TRBD2 for D (6 bases). Trimming left V 5 bases short and J 5 bases short, with 15 bases between. Per germline, CDR1 DFQATT and CDR2 SNEGSKA (reference sequence). The CDR3 has 13 amino acids. The CDR3 nucleotides are TGCAGTGCTCAAGCCGGGAGACGGGAGACCCAGTACTTC. This sequence encodes CSAQAGRRETQYF.

This clonotype showed up many times. CDR3 coding DNA: TGTGCCAGTTCGACTAGCGGGAGAGGGAATGAGCAGTTCTTC. It encodes CASSTSGRGNEQFF. V and J are TRBV28 and TRBJ2-1, with 12 bases matching TRBD2. The CDR3 is made up of 14 amino acids. Germline CDR1 MDHEN, CDR2 SYDVKM. V dropped 9 bases and J dropped 7; count of bases not matched to a gene: 7.

Many counts were recorded for this clonotype. The chain is built from TRBV4-1 and TRBJ2-5, with 12 bases aligning to TRBD2. Losses at the gene ends were 5 bases for V and 5 bases for J; bases not matched to a gene: 3. Germline V gene lookup returns CDR1 MGHRA and CDR2 YSYEKL. The CDR3 length is 14 residues. CDR3 sequence (DNA): TGCGCCAGCAGCAAGACTAGCGGGAGCGAGACCCAGTACTTC. This translates into CASSKTSGSETQYF.

This chain connects TRBV7-6 to TRBJ2-5; 7 positions agree with TRBD1. The CDR3 is 17 amino acids. Germline CDR1 SGHVS, CDR2 FNYEAQ. The V and J ends lost 1 base and 3 bases, in that order; junction bases with no gene match: 11. The CDR3 loop is CASSLGVTGPVKETQYF. Written as DNA, the CDR3 is TGTGCCAGCAGCTTAGGGGTGACAGGGCCAGTAAAAGAGACCCAGTACTTC.

In its sample, this clonotype was seen many times. This chain joins TRBV6-2 or TRBV6-3 and TRBJ1-5; D is possibly TRBD1 (5 bases). CDR1 is MNHEY, CDR2 SVGEGT, per germline. CDR3 length: 17 amino acids. V was pared by 6 bases and J by 5 bases, with 23 bases between. The CDR3 region has the DNA TGTGCCAGCAGAGACAGACCTTTTCCACCGGGGGATCAGCCCCAGCATTTT. Protein sequence: CASRDRPFPPGDQPQHF.

In this sample, this clonotype turned up a few times. The rearrangement joins TRBV3-1 to TRBJ2-4; 9 bases are a match to TRBD2. CDR1 and CDR2 (germline): LGHDT, YNNKEL (reference sequence). V lost 5 bases to trimming and J lost 1 base; unmatched junction nucleotides: 6. This CDR3 has 16 amino acids. The CDR3 DNA reads as TGTGCCAGCAGCGACCTAGCGGGACTTGCCAAAAACATTCAGTACTTC. This gives the protein CASSDLAGLAKNIQYF. Variable domain in full (rest from reference TRBV3-1 and TRBJ2-4): DTAVSQTPKYLVTQMGNDKSIKCEQNLGHDTMYWYKQDSKKFLKIMFSYNNKELIINETVPNRFSPKSPDKAHLNLHINSLELGDSAVYFCASSDLAGLAKNIQYFGAGTRLSVL.

This clonotype appeared a few times. This chain joins TRBV28 and TRBJ2-5; unclear D gene. Germline V gene data show CDR1 as MDHEN and CDR2 as SYDVKM. This CDR3 spans 11 amino acids. Trimming pared 4 bases from V and 7 bases from J, leaving 7 bases between. CDR3 in amino acids: CASSSPRTQYF. CDR3 DNA sequence: TGTGCCAGCAGTTCCCCACGGACCCAGTACTTC.

This clonotype was detected many times. The V and J genes are TRBV11-2 and TRBJ2-3, with D unresolved. The germline gives CDR1 SGHAT, CDR2 FQNNGV. The CDR3 has 16 amino acids. The V and J ends lost 4 bases and 2 bases respectively, with 16 bases between them. DNA for the CDR3: TGTGCCAGCAGCTCTACGACCGGACCCAACACAGATACGCAGTATTTT. It encodes CASSSTTGPNTDTQYF.

This chain links TRBV6-1 with TRBJ1-2, with a possible D match to TRBD1 (5 bases). Trimming removed 1 base from V and 11 bases from J, with 17 bases in between. The CDR3 spans 14 residues. Germline CDR1 is MNHNS and CDR2 is SASEGT. The CDR3 is CASSEGSRGPWYTF. The CDR3 nucleotides are TGTGCCAGCAGTGAAGGATCAAGGGGACCCTGGTACACCTTC.

This clonotype came up many times. The chain carries TRBV9 and TRBJ2-2; 10 bases align to TRBD2. V trimming: 3 bases; J trimming: 4 bases; junction bases outside the gene matches: 6. The CDR3 is 16 amino acids. Germline values: CDR1 SGDLS, CDR2 YYNGEE. The CDR3 coding sequence is TGTGCCAGCAGCGGGCGTCTAGCGGGAGCCACCGGGGAGCTGTTTTTT. Protein sequence: CASSGRLAGATGELFF.

The CDR3 spells CASSGVPGLASREQFF. The DNA of the CDR3 is TGTGCCAGCAGTGGGGTTCCGGGACTAGCTTCTAGAGAGCAGTTCTTC. The chain uses TRBV2 and TRBJ2-1; 9 bases fit TRBD2. This CDR3 spans 16 amino acids. Germline CDR1 SNHLY, CDR2 FYNNEI. V was pared by 4 bases and J by 10 bases, with 14 bases of the junction left unmatched.